One TCR beta chain is described in this entry. This CDR3 has 13 residues. The germline CDR1 and CDR2 sequences are MNHNS and SASEGT. Trimming cost V 7 bases and J 1 base; bases outside gene matches: 4. The data stem from a study of radiotherapy plus CTLA-4 blockade in lung cancer. The table came from immunoSEQ multiplex PCR; TCRdb's copy has only in-frame clones and leaves some out. The sample consists of 85,000 to 90,000 clones, more than 75% of them appearing once. This clonotype was sampled from a human donor with non-small cell lung cancer that progressed on radiotherapy plus ipilimumab. Sequenced material: peripheral blood, taken from a patient treated with radiotherapy plus ipilimumab. The chain carries TRBV6-1 and TRBJ2-7, with 7 bases that match TRBD2. This CDR3 reads CASILRESYEQYF. DNA of the CDR3: TGTGCCAGCATTTTGCGGGAGTCCTACGAGCAGTACTTC.